This paragraph reports one TCR beta chain. Its specificity is unknown. This specimen belongs to a study of T cell responses to AZD1222 COVID-19 vaccine. This CDR3 has 10 amino acids. Germline CDR1 reads MNHEY; CDR2 reads SMNVEV (reference sequence). Deletions cut 6 bases from V and 5 bases from J, with 2 bases between. Study-wide results and caveats: An increase in Spike-specific TCR breadth and depth was observed after two AZD1222 doses. Spike-spanning, vaccine-associated CD4 TCRs were dominant at 160-218 and 743-854. Nearly half of unique spike-specific TCRs reportedly avoided B.1.351 and B.1.1.7 mutated regions.

Using immunoSEQ multiplex PCR, the repertoire was profiled, and TCRdb retains in-frame clones only, with some absent. The sample comprises 80,000 or so clones, roughly 80% of which are singletons, and 25% to 30% rests with the top ten. Here the sequenced sample was peripheral blood, taken 28 days after the second dose of the MenACWY control vaccine. The receptor was derived from an adult who received the MenACWY meningococcal vaccine as a control. This sequence joins TRBV27 and TRBJ1-5; D is unclear. The CDR3 nucleotides read TGTGCCAGCAGGGATCAGCCCCAGCATTTT. Its translation is CASRDQPQHF.